The present entry profiles one T cell receptor beta chain with its context. This sample stems from a study of blood T cell repertoires in COVID-19. After removal of 2 bases from V and 4 bases from J, the junction contained 17 bases not matched to a gene. Germline V gives CDR1 SEHNR, CDR2 FQNEAQ (reference sequence). CDR3 length: 18 amino acids. Original methodology: How many nucleated cells were present was estimated from reference gene primer amplification. The table came from immunoSEQ multiplex PCR; TCRdb's copy has only in-frame clones and leaves some out. That table supplies the V and J calls and clone size; D and trimming were determined from the DNA. The sample holds approximately 54,000 clones; about four fifths are singletons and the top ten take roughly 5.7%.

The gene calls are TRBV7-9 and TRBJ2-7; TRBD1 matches 7 bases. Specimen: peripheral blood. The clonotype originates from an older woman with acute or convalescent COVID-19. CDR3 sequence (DNA): TGTGCCAGCAGCTTACCCCCGGGACAGACAATTATTCTTTACGAGCAGTACTTC. Protein: CASSLPPGQTIILYEQYF.